This record looks at one TCR beta chain sequence and its context. This specimen belongs to a study of cytomegalovirus exposure and HLA in healthy donors. A multiplex PCR was run with 60 Vbeta primers and 13 Jbeta primers. Sequenced by immunoSEQ multiplex PCR; TCRdb stores in-frame clones only, minus some. The table includes fewer than 95,000 clones, 76% detected once. This clonotype originated in a man between 35 and 55 years old in good health and CMV-seronegative. Sequenced: PBMCs.

The CDR3: CASSSAHAGGTDTQYF. CDR3 DNA: TGTGCCAGCAGCTCCGCACATGCGGGGGGAACAGATACGCAGTATTTT. The chain links TRBV11-1 to TRBJ2-3; 8 bases align to TRBD2. This CDR3 comprises 16 residues. Trimming at V came to 4 bases and at J to 3 bases, leaving 9 bases not matched to a gene. Germline-derived CDR1 and CDR2 are SGHAT and FQDESV (reference sequence).